This T cell receptor (beta chain) originates from a study of blood T cell repertoires in COVID-19. Profiled with immunoSEQ multiplex PCR; TCRdb holds only in-frame clones, not every one. The data hold 25,000 to 35,000 clones, with about 89% observed a single time. Germline-derived CDR1 and CDR2 are SQVTM and ANQGSEA. The CDR3 is made up of 14 amino acids. With 7 bases removed from V and 2 bases from J, the gap between germline ends came to 16 bases. The chain employs TRBV29-1 and TRBJ2-3, with D unclear. This TCR was sampled from a human donor with active COVID-19. The donor label of this sample is uncertain. Sequenced input: peripheral blood. The CDR3: CSGQNLENTDTQYF. The CDR3 DNA follows: TGCAGCGGTCAAAATCTCGAGAACACAGATACGCAGTATTTT.